Each of the 16 T cell receptor beta chains below was sequenced from the same sample in a study of blood T cell repertoires in COVID-19. TCRdb's table, derived via immunoSEQ multiplex PCR, lists solely in-frame clones and lacks some. This sample has hundreds of thousands of clones, with approximately 90% found just once. Sample: peripheral blood. Source of these receptors: a man in his forties or fifties with acute or convalescent COVID-19.

The chain couples TRBV27 to TRBJ1-2; maybe TRBD1 (6 bases). The CDR3 has 13 residues. Trimming left V 6 bases short and J 6 bases short, with 14 bases between. Germline values: CDR1 MNHEY, CDR2 SMNVEV (reference sequence). The CDR3 bases are TGTGCCAGCAGAGCGAGACAGGATCATGGCTACACCTTC. It codes for CASRARQDHGYTF.

The chain recombines TRBV7-8 with TRBJ1-4; 7 nucleotides agree with TRBD1. The V gene's germline CDR1 is SGHVS and CDR2 FQNEAQ. This CDR3 spans 12 amino acids. V gave up 1 base and J gave up 12 bases; unmatched junction bases: 2. The CDR3 loop reads CASSLVRGELFF. The CDR3 DNA is TGTGCCAGCAGCTTAGTCAGGGGGGAACTGTTTTTT. The full variable domain, completed using reference TRBV7-8 and TRBJ1-4, is GAGVSQSPRYKVAKRGQDVALRCDPISGHVSLFWYQQALGQGPEFLTYFQNEAQLDKSGLPSDRFFAERPEGSVSTLKIQRTQQEDSAVYLCASSLVRGELFFGSGTQLSVL.

The chain has TRBV7-9 and TRBJ1-2; 7 positions match TRBD1. Germline lookup yields CDR1 SEHNR and CDR2 FQNEAQ (reference sequence). The V segment lost 5 bases and the J segment 6 bases; nucleotides outside the gene matches: 6. CDR3 length: 13 residues. DNA for the CDR3: TGTGCCAGCAGCCGAACAGGGGCCGATGGCTACACCTTC. Encoded protein: CASSRTGADGYTF. The whole variable domain, filled in from reference TRBV7-9 and TRBJ1-2, reads DTGVSQNPRHKITKRGQNVTFRCDPISEHNRLYWYRQTLGQGPEFLTYFQNEAQLEKSRLLSDRFSAERPKGSFSTLEIQRTEQGDSAMYLCASSRTGADGYTFGSGTRLTVV.

The chain has TRBV19 and TRBJ1-5; 7 nucleotides agree with TRBD1. J gave up 1 base and V 5 bases, and 5 bases lay outside the gene matches. The germline V gene encodes CDR1 LNHDA and CDR2 SQIVND (reference sequence). The CDR3 totals 15 residues. The CDR3 DNA sequence: TGTGCCAGTAGTTGGACAGGTCAAAGCAATCAGCCCCAGCATTTT. This translates into CASSWTGQSNQPQHF.

The chain has TRBV9 and TRBJ1-2; the match to TRBD1 covers 7 bases. Germline CDR1 and CDR2: SGDLS and YYNGEE. The CDR3 covers 14 residues. The J segment lost 3 bases and the V segment lost 4 bases, leaving 6 bases of the junction unmatched. Written as DNA, the CDR3 is TGTGCCAGCAGCTTCAGACAGGGAGACTATGGCTACACCTTC. This translates into CASSFRQGDYGYTF.

This clone was seen a handful of times. The rearrangement links TRBV9 to TRBJ2-1; D is perhaps TRBD1 (5 bases). This CDR3 is built from 15 residues. Germline V gives CDR1 SGDLS, CDR2 YYNGEE. Trimming pared 4 bases from V and 1 base from J, leaving 12 bases between. CDR3 nucleotides: TGTGCCAGCAGCCCGCAGGGTAATTCCTACAATGAGCAGTTCTTC. Translating it yields CASSPQGNSYNEQFF.

The CDR3 DNA reads as TGTGCCAGCAGCCAAGAACTAGCGGTTTTCACAGATACGCAGTATTTT. Encoded protein: CASSQELAVFTDTQYF. This chain links TRBV3-1 (or the pseudogene TRBV3-2) with TRBJ2-3, with 8 bases matching TRBD2. V was clipped by 0 bases and J by 2 bases; unmatched bases: 4. Germline assignment: CDR1 LGHDT and CDR2 YNNKEL (reference sequence). This CDR3 is 16 amino acids long.

The J gene is TRBJ1-6, the V gene TRBV18; 10 nucleotides agree with TRBD1. In germline, CDR1 is KGHSH, CDR2 LQKENI. This CDR3 contains 15 residues. V shed 3 bases, J shed 7 bases, and the junction held 3 bases outside the gene matches. CDR3 region: CASSPEGQGNSPLHF. In DNA, the CDR3 is TGTGCCAGCTCACCGGAGGGACAGGGGAATTCACCCCTCCACTTT.

This clone was recorded only once. The J gene is TRBJ2-1, the V gene TRBV6-5, with 8 nucleotides matching TRBD2. The J segment lost 9 bases and the V segment lost 4 bases, leaving 14 bases of the junction unmatched. The length of the CDR3 is 16 residues. Germline V lookup: CDR1 MNHEY, CDR2 SVGAGI. The CDR3 loop is CASSSLAGIPEGEQFF. CDR3 DNA sequence: TGTGCCAGCAGTTCATTAGCGGGGATACCGGAGGGTGAGCAGTTCTTC.

The rearrangement uses TRBV5-1 and TRBJ2-7; TRBD1 matches 11 bases. Trimming cost V 2 bases and J 10 bases; bases outside gene matches: 8. CDR1 is SGHRS and CDR2 is YFSETQ in the germline V gene. This CDR3 has 14 amino acids. The CDR3 protein is CASSLGTGGRKQYF. In nucleotides, the CDR3 is TGCGCCAGCAGCTTAGGGACAGGGGGAAGGAAACAGTACTTC. Combining the CDR3 with reference TRBV5-1 and TRBJ2-7 gives the whole variable domain KAGVTQTPRYLIKTRGQQVTLSCSPISGHRSVSWYQQTPGQGLQFLFEYFSETQRNKGNFPGRFSGRQFSNSRSEMNVSTLELGDSALYLCASSLGTGGRKQYFGPGTRLTVT.

The J gene is TRBJ1-2, the V gene TRBV3-1 (or the pseudogene TRBV3-2); D possibly corresponds to TRBD1 (5 bases). V lost 1 base to trimming and J lost 4 bases, with 16 bases between them. From germline, CDR1 is LGHDT and CDR2 YNNKEL (reference sequence). This CDR3 contains 16 residues. In nucleotides, the CDR3 is TGTGCCAGCAGCCAAGCGGGGGGGGTAGGGAGCTATGGCTACACCTTC. Its translation is CASSQAGGVGSYGYTF.

The chain has TRBV7-2 and TRBJ2-5; 10 bases are a match to TRBD2. V was clipped by 6 bases and J by 2 bases; unmatched bases: 6. The CDR3 contains 15 residues. CDR1 and CDR2 from the germline V gene are SGHTA and FQGNSA. CDR3 DNA: TGTGCCAGCAGGACGACTAGCGGGCAGCAAGAGACCCAGTACTTC. Translation gives CASRTTSGQQETQYF.

This chain uses TRBV6-4 with TRBJ2-7; no clear D gene. Looked up from germline, CDR1 is MRHNA and CDR2 is SNTAGT. Trimming pared 0 bases from V and 7 bases from J, leaving 4 bases between. This CDR3 region has 11 residues. CDR3 sequence: CASSDSLEQYF. CDR3 in DNA: TGTGCCAGCAGTGACTCTCTGGAGCAGTACTTC.

V usage is TRBV7-9 and J usage is TRBJ1-4; D unclear. V was shortened by 5 bases and J by 7 bases, with 8 bases between the two germline ends. The CDR3 totals 12 residues. CDR1 is SEHNR, CDR2 FQNEAQ, per germline (reference sequence). CDR3 DNA: TGTGCCAGCAGCCGGGATATTGAAAAACTGTTTTTT. Protein: CASSRDIEKLFF.

The chain combines TRBV12-5 with TRBJ2-7, with TRBD2 matching 8 bases. The J segment lost 4 bases and the V segment lost 8 bases, leaving 7 bases of the junction unmatched. Germline CDR1 LGHNT, CDR2 FRNRAP. The CDR3 runs to 13 residues. The CDR3 bases are TGTGCTAGTCTTACGGCGGGGGGTTACGAGCAGTACTTC. This sequence encodes CASLTAGGYEQYF.

The V call is TRBV5-1, the J call TRBJ1-1; 8 bases are a match to TRBD1. Germline V gives CDR1 SGHRS, CDR2 YFSETQ. The ends lost 2 bases at V and 0 bases at J; junction bases unmatched: 6. The CDR3 spans 16 residues. The CDR3 here is CASSLAQGAMNTEAFF. The CDR3 nucleotides read TGCGCCAGCAGCTTAGCCCAGGGGGCCATGAACACTGAAGCTTTCTTT.